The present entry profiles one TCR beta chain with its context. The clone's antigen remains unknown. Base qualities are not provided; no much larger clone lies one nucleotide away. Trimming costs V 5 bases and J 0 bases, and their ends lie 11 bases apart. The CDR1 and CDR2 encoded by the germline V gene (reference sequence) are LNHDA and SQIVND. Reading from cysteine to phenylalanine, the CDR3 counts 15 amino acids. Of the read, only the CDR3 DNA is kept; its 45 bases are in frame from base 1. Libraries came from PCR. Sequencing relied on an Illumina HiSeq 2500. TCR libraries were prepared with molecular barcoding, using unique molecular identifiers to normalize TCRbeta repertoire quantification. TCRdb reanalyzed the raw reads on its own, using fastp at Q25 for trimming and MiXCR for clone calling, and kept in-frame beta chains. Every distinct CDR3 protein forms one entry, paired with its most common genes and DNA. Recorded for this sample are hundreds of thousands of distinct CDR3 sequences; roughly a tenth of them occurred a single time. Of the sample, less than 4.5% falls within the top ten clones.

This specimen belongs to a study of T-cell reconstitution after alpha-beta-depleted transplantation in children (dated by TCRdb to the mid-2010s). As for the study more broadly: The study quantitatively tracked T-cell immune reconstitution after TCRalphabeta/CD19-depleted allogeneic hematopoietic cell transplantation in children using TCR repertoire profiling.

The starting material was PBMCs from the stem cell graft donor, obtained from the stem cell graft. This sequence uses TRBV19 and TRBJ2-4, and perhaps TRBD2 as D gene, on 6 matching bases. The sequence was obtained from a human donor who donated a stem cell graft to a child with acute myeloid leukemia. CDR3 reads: CASSRAGIAKNIQYF. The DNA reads TGTGCCAGTAGTCGGGCGGGGATAGCCAAAAACATTCAGTACTTC.